The 28 T cell receptor beta chains below all came from one sample that was sequenced in a study of PD-1 blockade in classical Hodgkin lymphoma. TCRdb keeps only in-frame clones here, not all; method: immunoSEQ multiplex PCR. The sample lists about 18,000 clones, around 75% occurring once. There was relapse after autologous stem cell transplantation in every patient, and there was variation in brentuximab vedotin exposure. The source material was peripheral blood mononuclear cells (PBMCs), sampled before the second cycle of nivolumab. The source of these receptors is a human donor with classical Hodgkin lymphoma.

CDR3: CASSHLGLGTYNEQFF. The CDR3, as DNA: TGCGCCAGCAGCCACTTAGGGCTAGGAACCTACAATGAGCAGTTCTTC. The V and J genes are TRBV4-3 and TRBJ2-1, with no clear D. The CDR3 runs 16 residues. V dropped 3 bases and J dropped 2 bases, with 14 bases sitting between them. CDR1 is LGHNA and CDR2 is YSLEER in the germline V gene.

The sample holds one count of this clone. The chain joins TRBV7-7 to TRBJ2-1; 7 bases agree with TRBD1. The CDR3 consists of 13 residues. Germline-derived CDR1 and CDR2 are SSHAT and FNYEAQ (reference sequence). The trim removed 5 bases at V and 8 bases at J, leaving 6 bases unmatched. As DNA, the CDR3 is TGTGCCAGCAGCAGAGGACAGGTCGATGAGCAGTTCTTC. Its protein product is CASSRGQVDEQFF.

The V gene is TRBV2, the J gene TRBJ2-3; tentative D call: TRBD1 (5 bases). The ends were cut back, 5 bases at V and 4 bases at J, with 10 bases in the middle. Germline CDR1 is SNHLY and CDR2 is FYNNEI. There are 13 residues in the CDR3. The CDR3 loop reads CASSPGFADTQYF. The CDR3 nucleotides are TGTGCCAGCAGTCCAGGGTTCGCAGATACGCAGTATTTT.

The genes are TRBV9 and TRBJ2-7, with TRBD2 matching 8 bases. Trimming at V came to 3 bases and at J to 6 bases, leaving 5 bases not matched to a gene. This CDR3 spans 13 amino acids. Germline values: CDR1 SGDLS, CDR2 YYNGEE. The CDR3 loop is CASSAGLAGEQYF. The CDR3 DNA is TGTGCCAGCAGCGCCGGACTAGCCGGCGAGCAGTACTTC.

This chain uses TRBV27 with TRBJ1-2; tentatively, D is TRBD1 (5 bases). Germline loops: CDR1 MNHEY, CDR2 SMNVEV (reference sequence). Trimming removed 0 bases from V and 4 bases from J, with 9 bases in between. The CDR3 runs 14 residues. DNA of the CDR3: TGTGCCAGCAGTTTATCGGCAGGGCTCTATGGCTACACCTTC. It is translated as CASSLSAGLYGYTF.

This clone was counted between two and nine times. The CDR3 loop reads CASSSPAGGLNSPLHF. DNA of the CDR3: TGTGCCAGCAGCTCCCCTGCGGGGGGTCTTAATTCACCCCTCCACTTT. V is TRBV7-9 and J is TRBJ1-6; the D gene is possibly TRBD1 (5 bases). V gave up 4 bases and J gave up 6 bases, with 16 bases separating them. Germline values: CDR1 SEHNR, CDR2 FQNEAQ (reference sequence). This CDR3 spans 16 amino acids.

The chain joins TRBV5-1 to TRBJ2-5, with TRBD1 as a possible D gene (6 bases). Germline V gene sequence: CDR1 SGHRS, CDR2 YFSETQ. The germline V and J ends were trimmed by 3 bases and 5 bases, with 11 bases remaining between them. This CDR3 comprises 13 residues. This CDR3 reads CASSYGQPETQYF. The CDR3 coding sequence is TGCGCCAGCAGCTACGGACAGCCCGAGACCCAGTACTTC.

This chain connects TRBV11-2 to TRBJ2-1; D gene unclear. Germline V gene data show CDR1 as SGHAT and CDR2 as FQNNGV. The CDR3 has 12 residues. Trimming pared 1 base from V and 9 bases from J, leaving 7 bases between. The CDR3 DNA reads as TGTGCCAGCAGCTTAGGGTGGGCTGAGCAGTTCTTC. Amino acid sequence: CASSLGWAEQFF.

The J gene is TRBJ2-3, the V gene TRBV9, with 14 bases fitting TRBD2. V shed 2 bases, J shed 2 bases, and the junction held 10 bases outside the gene matches. There are 19 residues in the CDR3. Germline V gene sequence: CDR1 SGDLS, CDR2 YYNGEE. The CDR3 is CASSVPRLAGGDNTDTQYF. The CDR3, as DNA: TGTGCCAGCAGCGTTCCCCGACTAGCGGGGGGGGATAACACAGATACGCAGTATTTT.

The V and J genes are TRBV10-3 and TRBJ2-3, with D possibly being TRBD1 or TRBD2 (5 bases each). There are 14 residues in the CDR3. V lost 2 bases, J lost 2 bases, and 8 bases lay in between. Germline V gene lookup returns CDR1 ENHRY and CDR2 SYGVKD. The DNA for the CDR3 is TGTGCCATCAGTGAGATGGGGGACACAGATACGCAGTATTTT. Protein product: CAISEMGDTDTQYF.

This CDR3 is CASSLEGRMNYGYTF. Here the CDR3 DNA reads TGTGCCAGCAGCTTAGAAGGCAGGATGAACTATGGCTACACCTTC. The rearrangement joins TRBV11-2 to TRBJ1-2; D remains ambiguous. The CDR3 consists of 15 residues. The germline CDR1 and CDR2 sequences are SGHAT and FQNNGV. V was cut by 0 bases and J by 2 bases, with 10 bases left in between.

Worth noting for this clone: At one of its ends the junction is not consistent with the germline gene, which may arise from a read error. The identical CDR3 is also encoded by other nucleotide sequences in the sample. The chain combines TRBV13 with TRBJ1-5; D is undetermined. Germline loops: CDR1 PRHDT, CDR2 FYEKMQ (reference sequence). This CDR3 comprises 14 residues. CDR3 residues: CASSFGRANQPQHF. CDR3 bases: TGTGCCAGCAGCTTTGGCAGAGCGAATCAGCCCCAGCACTTT. Full variable domain (missing parts from reference TRBV13 and TRBJ1-5): AAGVIQSPRHLIKEKRETATLKCYPIPRHDTVYWYQQGPGQDPQFLISFYEKMQSDKGSIPDRFSAQQFSDYHSELNMSSLELGDSALYFCASSFGRANQPQHFGDGTRLSIL.

This clone was detected only once. The chain combines TRBV5-1 with TRBJ2-7, with D perhaps matching TRBD1 or TRBD2 (5 bases each). This CDR3 is 14 amino acids long. Trimming took 3 bases from V and 4 from J, leaving 14 bases between them. Per the germline V gene, CDR1 is SGHRS and CDR2 is YFSETQ. CDR3 nucleotide sequence: TGCGCCAGCAGCTCGGGACGGCCGGGGTACGAGCAGTACTTC. Translation gives CASSSGRPGYEQYF.

This sequence joins TRBV6-5 and TRBJ1-2, with 7 bases fitting TRBD1. The ends lost 8 bases at V and 8 bases at J; junction bases unmatched: 8. This CDR3 contains 12 residues. Germline assignment: CDR1 MNHEY and CDR2 SVGAGI. CDR3 bases: TGTGCCAGCGGTAGACAGGGTTACGGCTACACCTTC. It encodes CASGRQGYGYTF.

The J gene is TRBJ1-2, the V gene TRBV30; tentatively, D is TRBD1 (6 bases). Germline CDR1 and CDR2: GTSNPN and SVGIG (reference sequence). The ends were cut back, 0 bases at V and 8 bases at J, with 13 bases in the middle. This CDR3 has 13 residues. The CDR3 sequence: CAWSVQGGAGYTF. The DNA for the CDR3 is TGTGCCTGGAGTGTACAAGGGGGGGCGGGCTACACCTTC. Supplemented by reference TRBV30 and TRBJ1-2, the full variable domain reads SQTIHQWPATLVQPVGSPLSLECTVEGTSNPNLYWYRQAAGRGLQLLFYSVGIGQISSEVPQNLSASRPQDRQFILSSKKLLLSDSGFYLCAWSVQGGAGYTFGSGTRLTVV.

The chain employs TRBV9 and TRBJ2-7; D is unclear. There are 14 residues in the CDR3. Trimming cost V 0 bases and J 4 bases, with 11 bases left between them. The germline gives CDR1 SGDLS, CDR2 YYNGEE. The DNA for the CDR3 is TGTGCCAGCAGCGTAGACTGGGCTTCTTACGAGCAGTACTTC. Encoded protein: CASSVDWASYEQYF.

The rearrangement joins TRBV5-4 to TRBJ1-2, with D possibly being TRBD1 (6 bases). Germline V gene sequence: CDR1 SGHNT, CDR2 YYREEE (reference sequence). The V and J ends lost 3 bases and 6 bases respectively, with 12 bases between them. The CDR3 covers 13 residues. For the CDR3, the DNA is TGTGCCAGCAGCTCTGGACAGAAGGATGGCTACACCTTC. This translates into CASSSGQKDGYTF.

This chain joins TRBV18 and TRBJ2-7; no reliable D call. Trimming left V 5 bases short and J 6 bases short, with 17 bases between. CDR1 is KGHSH and CDR2 is LQKENI in the germline V gene. The CDR3 runs to 14 residues. In DNA, the CDR3 is TGTGCCAGCTCAGGCACCGGTCCGGCAGGCGAGCAGTACTTC. Translated: CASSGTGPAGEQYF.

This clone was seen just once. The chain recombines TRBV6-6 with TRBJ1-1; possibly TRBD1 for D (5 bases). The CDR3 totals 15 residues. Trimming stripped 8 bases from V and 3 bases from J, with 19 bases between. Germline CDR1 is MNHNY and CDR2 is SVGAGI (reference sequence). As DNA, the CDR3 is TGTGCCAGCTTCATGTCTCGGGACCGGGACACTGAAGCTTTCTTT. Translated, it gives CASFMSRDRDTEAFF.

The chain has TRBV28 and TRBJ2-1; the D call may be TRBD1 or TRBD2 (6 bases each). CDR1 is MDHEN and CDR2 is SYDVKM in the germline V gene. V lost 7 bases to trimming and J lost 8 bases, with 21 bases between them. The CDR3 totals 15 residues. CDR3 bases: TGTGCCAGCACCCCCGGGGGCCTGCGGAGGCATGAGCAGTTCTTC. Translating it yields CASTPGGLRRHEQFF.

The chain links TRBV23-1 to TRBJ2-4; D is possibly TRBD2 (6 bases). TRBV23-1 is an open reading frame, and its role is uncertain. V was trimmed by 3 bases and J by 10 bases, leaving 13 bases between them. The CDR3 is 13 amino acids. CDR3 loop: CASSHPPGGIQYF. The CDR3, as DNA: TGCGCCAGCAGTCATCCCCCAGGAGGGATTCAGTACTTC.

This rearrangement joins TRBV2 to TRBJ1-2; D might be TRBD1 (6 bases). V lost 4 bases and J lost 8, with 11 bases in between. The CDR3 has 12 residues. From germline, CDR1 is SNHLY and CDR2 FYNNEI. The CDR3 nucleotides are TGTGCCAGCAGTGCCACAGGGTACGGCTACACCTTC. This sequence encodes CASSATGYGYTF.

The chain carries TRBV7-8 and TRBJ2-3, with D uncertain. CDR3 length: 14 residues. The germline V and J ends were trimmed by 1 base and 7 bases, with 12 bases remaining between them. Looked up from germline, CDR1 is SGHVS and CDR2 is FQNEAQ. The DNA of the CDR3 is TGTGCCAGCAGCTTAGGGTCATCGGTTAATACGCAGTATTTT. Translated: CASSLGSSVNTQYF.

The chain combines TRBV30 with TRBJ1-2, with D hard to call. The CDR3 spans 13 residues. Trimming cost V 1 base and J 2 bases, with 8 bases left between them. Germline assignment: CDR1 GTSNPN and CDR2 SVGIG (reference sequence). As DNA, the CDR3 is TGTGCCTGGAGTGGTAGGGTAAACTATGGCTACACCTTC. It translates to CAWSGRVNYGYTF.

This chain uses TRBV4-2 with TRBJ1-2; a weak D match, TRBD1 (5 bases). V lost 0 bases and J 6 bases, leaving 14 bases between the germline ends. Germline lookup yields CDR1 LGHNA and CDR2 YNFKEQ. CDR3 size: 15 residues. As DNA, the CDR3 is TGTGCCAGCAGCCAAGAGGGGGGGTTCGTCCATGGCTACACCTTC. This gives the protein CASSQEGGFVHGYTF.

The chain joins TRBV4-3 to TRBJ2-2, with D perhaps given as TRBD1 or TRBD2 (5 bases each). This CDR3 is 12 amino acids long. CDR1 and CDR2 (germline): LGHNA, YSLEER. V lost 4 bases to trimming and J lost 6 bases, with 6 bases between them. The DNA of the CDR3 is TGCGCCAGCAGCCGAGGGGCCGGGGAGCTGTTTTTT. It is translated as CASSRGAGELFF.

This rearrangement joins TRBV11-2 to TRBJ2-7; tentatively, D is TRBD2 (5 bases). V was trimmed by 3 bases and J by 2 bases, leaving 14 bases between them. Germline-derived CDR1 and CDR2 are SGHAT and FQNNGV. The CDR3 has 15 residues. CDR3 loop: CASSFSFGGPYEQYF. DNA for the CDR3: TGTGCCAGCAGCTTCTCTTTTGGAGGTCCCTACGAGCAGTACTTC.

This sequence joins TRBV14 and TRBJ1-1; D gene ambiguous. Germline CDR1 and CDR2: SGHDN and FVKESK. V was cut by 5 bases and J by 0 bases, with 13 bases left in between. This CDR3 comprises 15 residues. The CDR3 region has the DNA TGTGCCAGCAGCGACTTATCGCGCATGAACACTGAAGCTTTCTTT. Translating it yields CASSDLSRMNTEAFF.